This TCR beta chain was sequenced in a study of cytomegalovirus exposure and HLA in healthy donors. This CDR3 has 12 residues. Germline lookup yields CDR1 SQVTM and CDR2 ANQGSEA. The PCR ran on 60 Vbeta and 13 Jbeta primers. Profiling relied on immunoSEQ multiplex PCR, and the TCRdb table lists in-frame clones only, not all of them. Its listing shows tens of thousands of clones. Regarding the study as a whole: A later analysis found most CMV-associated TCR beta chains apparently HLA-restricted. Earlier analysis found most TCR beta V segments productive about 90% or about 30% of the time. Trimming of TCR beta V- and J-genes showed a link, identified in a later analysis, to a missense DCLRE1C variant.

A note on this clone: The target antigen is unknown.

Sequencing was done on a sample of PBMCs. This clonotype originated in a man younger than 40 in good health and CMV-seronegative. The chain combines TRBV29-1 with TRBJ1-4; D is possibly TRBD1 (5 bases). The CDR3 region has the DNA TGCGTGGTTTCGGGGGGTAATGAAAAACTGTTTTTT. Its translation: CVVSGGNEKLFF.